Each of the 4 T cell receptor beta chains below was sequenced from the same sample in a study of shared clonotypes between healthy human individuals. Some clones are missing from TCRdb's copy, which holds only in-frame ones; the method was immunoSEQ multiplex PCR. The sample lists a few hundred thousand clones, roughly 79% occurring once. Sample: PBMCs. All receptors derive from a woman aged 40 to 50 in good health. Some clones in this sample may be carry-over from other donors' samples.

The V and J genes are TRBV6-1 and TRBJ2-2; 11 bases align to TRBD2. Germline CDR1 is MNHNS and CDR2 is SASEGT. CDR3 length: 15 amino acids. Trimming removed 7 bases from V and 0 bases from J; junction bases left unmatched: 1. The CDR3: CASKGLAANTGELFF. The CDR3 DNA sequence: TGTGCCAGCAAGGGACTAGCGGCGAACACCGGGGAGCTGTTTTTT.

The count of this clone is one. The V call is TRBV19, the J call TRBJ1-1, with D possibly being TRBD1 (5 bases). The CDR3 is made up of 14 amino acids. From germline, CDR1 is LNHDA and CDR2 SQIVND (reference sequence). With 1 base removed from V and 4 bases from J, the gap between germline ends came to 10 bases. The chain's CDR3 is CASSIAGGTTEAFF. In DNA form, the CDR3 reads TGTGCCAGTAGTATAGCCGGAGGGACCACTGAAGCTTTCTTT.

V is TRBV25-1 and J is TRBJ2-7; D unclear. The CDR3 sequence is 14 residues long. The germline gives CDR1 MGHDK, CDR2 SYGVNS. Trimming took 6 bases from V and 3 from J, leaving 15 bases between them. CDR3 DNA sequence: TGTGCCAGCAGCCAAGGACGGGCGGTCTACGAGCAGTACTTC. Amino acid sequence: CASSQGRAVYEQYF.

Remarks on this clone: Being one base from a much bigger clone, this may be a read error. Other DNA sequences in the sample encode the same CDR3. V and J are TRBV29-1 and TRBJ1-3; D gene unclear. The CDR3 runs to 16 residues. Germline V CDR1 and CDR2: SQVTM, ANQGSEA. Written as DNA, the CDR3 is TGCAGCGTTGAAGTGGGTGACTACCCCGCGGGATACACCATATACTTT. Its translation: CSVEVGDYPAGYTIYF. Combining the CDR3 with reference TRBV29-1 and TRBJ1-3 gives the whole variable domain SAVISQKPSRDICQRGTSLTIQCQVDSQVTMMFWYRQQPGQSLTLIATANQGSEATYESGFVIDKFPISRPNLTFSTLTVSNMSPEDSSIYLCSVEVGDYPAGYTIYFGEGSWLTVV.